This T cell receptor (beta chain) was captured in a study of T cell changes during pregnancy in multiple sclerosis. The CDR3 is 15 residues long. Germline V lookup: CDR1 WNHNN, CDR2 SYGVQD (reference sequence). Trimming stripped 0 bases from V and 5 bases from J, with 12 bases between. Profiling relied on immunoSEQ multiplex PCR, and the TCRdb table lists in-frame clones only, not all of them. The data show 40,000 to 50,000 clones, nearly 90% seen once. This clonotype was sampled from a female donor with multiple sclerosis, enrolled in a pregnancy study. This specimen was CD4+ T cells from peripheral blood mononuclear cells, taken in the first trimester of pregnancy. J is TRBJ2-3 and V is TRBV10-1, with a weak D call TRBD1 (5 bases). CDR3 region: CASSESRAAQDTQYF. The CDR3 DNA sequence: TGCGCCAGCAGTGAGTCCAGGGCTGCTCAAGATACGCAGTATTTT.